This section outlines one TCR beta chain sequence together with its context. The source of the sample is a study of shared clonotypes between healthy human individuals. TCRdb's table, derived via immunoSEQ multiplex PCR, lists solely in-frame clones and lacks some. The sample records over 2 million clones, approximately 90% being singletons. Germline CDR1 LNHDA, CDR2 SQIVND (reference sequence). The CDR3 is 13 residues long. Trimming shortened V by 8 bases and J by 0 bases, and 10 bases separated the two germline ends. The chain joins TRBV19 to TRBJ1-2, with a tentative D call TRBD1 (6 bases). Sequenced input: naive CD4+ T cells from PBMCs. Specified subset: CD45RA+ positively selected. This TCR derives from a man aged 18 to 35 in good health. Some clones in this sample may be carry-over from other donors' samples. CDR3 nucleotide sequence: TGTGCCAGTGAGAGGACAGCTAACTATGGCTACACCTTC. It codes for CASERTANYGYTF.